The clone carrying this T cell receptor beta chain has a count of ten or more. The data stem from a study of early T cells in non-severe SARS-CoV-2 infection. TCRdb re-called the 5' RACE reads through MiXCR, storing one row per CDR3 protein. This table has 98,000 or so distinct CDR3 sequences, roughly 11% appearing once. Deletions cut 5 bases from V and 9 bases from J, with 17 bases between. CDR3 length: 14 amino acids. The germline V gene has CDR1 SEHNR and CDR2 FQNEAQ (reference sequence). The chain links TRBV7-9 to TRBJ2-1; D is possibly TRBD2 (5 bases). Input material: whole blood. This TCR was recovered from an adult who was a healthcare worker with PCR-confirmed SARS-CoV-2 infection or an uninfected control (not recorded which). The CDR3 loop is CASSLPATAGEQFF. The CDR3, as DNA: TGTGCCAGCAGCCTCCCTGCGACCGCGGGTGAGCAGTTCTTC.